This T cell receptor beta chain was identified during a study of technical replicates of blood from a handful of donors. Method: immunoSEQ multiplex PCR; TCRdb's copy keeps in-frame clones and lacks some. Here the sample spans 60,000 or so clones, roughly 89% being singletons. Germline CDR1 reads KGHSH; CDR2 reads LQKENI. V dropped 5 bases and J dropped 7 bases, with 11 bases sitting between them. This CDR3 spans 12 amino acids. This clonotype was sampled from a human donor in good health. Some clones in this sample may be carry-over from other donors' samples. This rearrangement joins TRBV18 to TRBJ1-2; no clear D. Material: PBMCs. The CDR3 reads CASSGEKGGYTF. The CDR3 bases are TGTGCCAGCTCAGGAGAGAAAGGTGGCTACACCTTC.